This T cell receptor beta chain was found in a study of cytomegalovirus exposure and HLA in healthy donors. In regard to this clone: Its antigen is still unknown.

Unmatched junction bases numbered 9, after V lost 7 bases and J lost 6 bases. Looked up from germline, CDR1 is SGHDN and CDR2 is FVKESK. The CDR3 is 14 amino acids. Primers included in the PCR were 60 Vbeta and 13 Jbeta primers. Profiling relied on immunoSEQ multiplex PCR, and the TCRdb table lists in-frame clones only, not all of them. The sample shows about 170,000 clones, around 86% of them seen only once. Regarding the study as a whole: Earlier analysis yielded a pattern in which most TCR beta V segments were productive about 90% or about 30% of the time. Per a later analysis, fewer than 20,000 TCR beta sequences showed association with HLA alleles at 0.05 false discovery rate. In vitro experiments confirmed that a few CMV-associated chains were specific for CMV antigens. There were some V segments, including TRBV6-2 and TRBV6-3, excluded as indistinguishable.

The chain links TRBV14 to TRBJ2-7; TRBD1 matches 10 bases. The origin of this receptor is a girl aged 2 to 10 in good health and CMV-seropositive. Source material: PBMCs. This CDR3 is CASTPGQGSSEQYF. The CDR3 DNA follows: TGTGCCAGCACTCCGGGACAGGGGTCGTCCGAGCAGTACTTC.